Listed here are 3 T cell receptor beta chains from one sample, sequenced in a study of OX40 agonist ivuxolimab in advanced cancers. Library construction relied on the immunoSEQ multiplex PCR assay. TCRdb re-hosts the immuneACCESS table, in-frame sequences only. Its copies lack some clones; in the studies checked, an unresolved V gene accounts for under half of them, and the cause for the rest is not known. The sample has some 41,000 clones on record, about 88% of them singletons. 2% to 3% of the sample goes to the ten largest clones. The sequencing here drew on CD4+ or CD8+ T cells sorted from blood, taken in a trial of the OX40 agonist ivuxolimab. Receptors were obtained from an adult with an advanced solid tumor such as melanoma, head and neck, liver or kidney cancer.

The chain is built from TRBV7-9 and TRBJ2-1; 10 nucleotides align to TRBD2. Germline V CDR1 and CDR2: SEHNR, FQNEAQ (reference sequence). This CDR3 is built from 16 residues. The junction had 4 bases not matched to a gene; V was cut back by 5 bases and J by 0 bases. Written as DNA, the CDR3 is TGTGCCAGCAGCAGGACTAGCGGACCCTCCTACAATGAGCAGTTCTTC. Translating gives CASSRTSGPSYNEQFF.

V and J are TRBV28 and TRBJ1-2; TRBD1 matches 7 bases. CDR1 is MDHEN, CDR2 SYDVKM, per germline. V was pared by 4 bases and J by 13 bases, with 12 bases of the junction left unmatched. The CDR3 sequence is 13 residues long. CDR3 sequence (DNA): TGTGCCAGCAGTTCCCCGCCCCAGGGGGTCGCCACCTTC. Amino acid sequence: CASSSPPQGVATF.

The chain's CDR3 is CASSGPGHPYEQYF. In DNA form, the CDR3 reads TGCGCCAGCAGTGGCCCAGGACACCCCTACGAGCAGTACTTC. The chain recombines TRBV10-1 with TRBJ2-7; maybe TRBD1 (5 bases). Trimming shortened V by 4 bases and J by 2 bases, and 12 bases separated the two germline ends. Germline CDR1 WNHNN, CDR2 SYGVQD (reference sequence). The CDR3 extends over 14 amino acids.